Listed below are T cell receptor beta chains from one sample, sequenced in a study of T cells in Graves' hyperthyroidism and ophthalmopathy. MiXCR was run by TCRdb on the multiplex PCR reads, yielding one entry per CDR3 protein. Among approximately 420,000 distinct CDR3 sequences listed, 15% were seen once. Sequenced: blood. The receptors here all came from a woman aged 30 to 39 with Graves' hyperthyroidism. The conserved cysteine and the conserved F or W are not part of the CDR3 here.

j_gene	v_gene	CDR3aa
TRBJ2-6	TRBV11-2	ASSLVGTGSSGANVLT
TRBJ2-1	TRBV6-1	ASSFLQGTYNEQF
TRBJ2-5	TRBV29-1	SVVGDRGRETQY
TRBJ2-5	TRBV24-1	ATSETGGRETQY
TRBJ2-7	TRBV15	ATSSGGSGSYEQY
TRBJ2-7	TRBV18	ASSLIPGQGTYEQY
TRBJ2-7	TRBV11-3	ASSSPTGKTHEQY
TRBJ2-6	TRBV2	AGNGVLAGRSGANVLT
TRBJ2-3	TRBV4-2	ASSQDWLAGGSGDTQY
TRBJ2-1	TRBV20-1	SAWTSGTYNEQF
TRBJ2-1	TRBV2	ASSEERGQYNEQF
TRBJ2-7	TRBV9	ASSPEAGTRSYEQY
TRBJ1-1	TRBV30	AWRKWNTEAF
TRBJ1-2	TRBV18	ASSPRDRVDGYT
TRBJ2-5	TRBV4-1	ASSQVPGGETQY
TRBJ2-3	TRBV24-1	ATSDPLRTSGTDTQY
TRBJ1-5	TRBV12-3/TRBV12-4	ASSPGGVRNQPQH
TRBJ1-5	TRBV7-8	ASSLTPGRDRGGINQPQH
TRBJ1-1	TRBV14	ASSQAGRGLEAF
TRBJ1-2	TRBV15	ATSRVDTSYGYT
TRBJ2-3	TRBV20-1	SARTSRNGMTDTQY
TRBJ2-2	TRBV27	ASSLLGPRDSYTGELF